This entry describes one TCR beta chain. People in the exposed group encountered a COVID-19 case within 2 weeks before entering the study. Generated by immunoSEQ multiplex PCR, the TCRdb table keeps only in-frame clones and is missing some. Counted here are around 270,000 clones, over 70% occurring once; the ten biggest clones make up 2.5% to 4%. This CDR3 contains 17 residues. The V and J ends lost 3 bases and 1 base respectively, with 17 bases between them. Germline CDR1 and CDR2: SGHDT and YYEEEE. This specimen belongs to a study of blood T cell repertoires in COVID-19. As for the study in general: There were acute and convalescent COVID-19 samples, and they came from the United States, Italy and Spain. From T cells, B-cell-depleted T cells, or PBMCs came the material, which was cDNA or gDNA.

V and J are TRBV5-6 and TRBJ1-5; D remains ambiguous. This clonotype originated in a woman aged 40-49 years who had been exposed to COVID-19. Sequenced material: PBMCs or T cells enriched from blood (not recorded which). This CDR3 is CASSSRLLWRSNQPQHF. As DNA, the CDR3 is TGTGCCAGCAGCTCCAGATTACTATGGAGGAGCAATCAGCCCCAGCATTTT.